A selection of T cell receptor beta chains follows, all from one sample in a study of blood T cell repertoires in COVID-19. The protocol was immunoSEQ multiplex PCR, while the TCRdb copy is restricted to in-frame clones and leaves out a portion. The profile shows more than 300,000 clones, 87% of them singletons. Input material: PBMCs or T cells enriched from blood (not recorded which). Every receptor here comes from a woman younger than 45 who had recovered from COVID-19. Both conserved end residues are part of each CDR3. Fields, in order: J gene, D gene, V gene, clone size, CDR3 protein, CDR3 DNA. The D gene is left open where the match is weak. Clone size is not always given. Where it is, it says once, few, many or a class for expanded clones.

TRBJ1-2	-	TRBV29-1	few	CSVQPSPQIRSRYTF	TGCAGCGTTCAACCCTCACCACAAATACGAAGTCGCTACACCTTC
TRBJ2-3	TRBD2	TRBV19	-	CASSTWASGGTDTQYF	TGTGCCAGTAGTACCTGGGCGAGCGGGGGCACAGATACGCAGTATTTT
TRBJ1-2	TRBD1	TRBV19	few	CASRDRANPYGYTF	TGTGCCAGTAGGGACAGGGCTAACCCTTATGGCTACACCTTC
TRBJ1-2	TRBD1	TRBV5-4	-	CASSLPGGEGYTF	TGTGCCAGCAGCTTGCCAGGGGGCGAGGGCTACACCTTC
TRBJ2-5	TRBD2	TRBV5-6	-	CASTSGGFAAQETQYF	TGTGCCAGCACCTCCGGGGGGTTTGCGGCCCAAGAGACCCAGTACTTC
TRBJ1-5	-	TRBV18	-	CASSPTGTADLPQHF	TGTGCCAGCTCACCGACCGGGACTGCCGACCTGCCCCAGCATTTT
TRBJ2-7	-	TRBV2	-	CASSGPSYEQYF	TGTGCCAGCAGTGGTCCGAGCTACGAGCAGTACTTC
TRBJ1-1	TRBD1	TRBV10-3	once	CAISDGTATEAFF	TGTGCCATCAGTGACGGGACAGCCACTGAAGCTTTCTTT
TRBJ1-3	TRBD1	TRBV5-6	-	CASSYRDRVGNTIYF	TGTGCCAGCAGCTACCGGGACAGGGTAGGAAACACCATATATTTT
TRBJ1-2	TRBD1	TRBV5-1	-	CASSFDRDGYTF	TGCGCCAGCAGCTTTGACAGGGACGGCTACACCTTC
TRBJ1-4	-	TRBV28	-	CASKRRSNEKLFF	TGTGCCAGCAAGAGGCGGTCTAATGAAAAACTGTTTTTT
TRBJ2-3	TRBD2	TRBV7-9	-	CASSLGRGGMDTQYF	TGTGCCAGCAGCTTAGGGCGGGGGGGCATGGATACGCAGTATTTT
TRBJ1-2	-	TRBV6-5	-	CASSTRTLRGYTF	TGTGCCAGTTCCACCAGGACTTTACGTGGCTACACCTTC
TRBJ1-6	TRBD1	TRBV5-4	-	CASSPSGQGDSPLHF	TGTGCCAGCAGCCCCTCTGGACAGGGGGATTCACCCCTCCACTTT
TRBJ2-5	TRBD2	TRBV5-8	-	CASSLSGGGTSRTQYF	TGTGCCAGCAGCTTGTCGGGCGGGGGAACGTCCAGGACCCAGTACTTC
TRBJ1-1	-	TRBV7-8	-	CASSLATLTGVRTEAFF	TGTGCCAGCAGCTTAGCTACACTGACAGGTGTTCGCACTGAAGCTTTCTTT
TRBJ1-1	-	TRBV2	-	CASSESSGAIGGAFF	TGTGCCAGCAGTGAATCGTCAGGGGCGATCGGTGGAGCTTTCTTT
TRBJ1-4	-	TRBV12-3/TRBV12-4	once	CASSMRDEKLFF	TGTGCCAGCAGTATGAGGGATGAAAAACTGTTTTTT
TRBJ1-1	TRBD1	TRBV5-1	-	CASSRDRGNTEAFF	TGCGCCAGCAGCCGGGACAGGGGAAACACTGAAGCTTTCTTT
TRBJ1-2	-	TRBV7-9	-	CASSTQTTDNYGYTF	TGTGCCAGCAGCACCCAGACAACGGATAACTATGGCTACACCTTC
TRBJ1-3	TRBD1	TRBV18	-	CASSPATGGFGGNTIYF	TGTGCCAGCTCACCCGCGACAGGGGGCTTCGGTGGAAACACCATATATTTT
TRBJ2-1	-	TRBV20-1	-	CSASLIDEQFF	TGCAGTGCTAGTTTAATCGATGAGCAGTTCTTC
TRBJ2-1	TRBD2	TRBV11-3	-	CASSSGTSGRAPEQFF	TGTGCCAGCAGCTCGGGGACTAGCGGGAGGGCGCCGGAGCAGTTCTTC
TRBJ1-4	TRBD1	TRBV6-5	once	CASSSTGFGEKLFF	TGTGCCAGCAGTTCGACAGGGTTTGGAGAAAAACTGTTTTTT
TRBJ2-5	-	TRBV18	-	CASSPKETQYF	TGTGCCAGCTCTCCTAAAGAGACCCAGTACTTC
TRBJ2-2	-	TRBV6-1	once	CASSEAGGPGELFF	TGTGCCAGCAGTGAAGCGGGGGGGCCCGGGGAGCTGTTTTTT
TRBJ1-1	-	TRBV9	few	CASSVAAGNTEAFF	TGTGCCAGCAGCGTAGCTGCGGGTAACACTGAAGCTTTCTTT
TRBJ1-2	-	TRBV27	few	CASSFGGRQGYTF	TGTGCCAGCAGTTTCGGGGGGCGACAGGGCTACACCTTC
TRBJ2-3	TRBD1	TRBV6-5	-	CASSPPGQSLQYF	TGTGCCAGCAGCCCCCCGGGACAGTCGTTGCAGTATTTT
TRBJ1-3	TRBD1	TRBV2	-	CASKVGTGAGNTIYF	TGTGCCAGCAAGGTCGGGACAGGGGCTGGAAACACCATATATTTT
TRBJ2-7	-	TRBV10-1	-	CASSGQDYEQYF	TGCGCCAGCAGTGGACAGGACTACGAGCAGTACTTC
TRBJ1-2	TRBD1	TRBV5-4	-	CASSPTGTATLLTGYTF	TGTGCCAGCAGCCCGACCGGGACAGCGACACTTCTTACTGGCTACACCTTC
TRBJ1-3	TRBD1	TRBV7-2	-	CASSLGTGFGNTIYF	TGTGCCAGCAGCTTAGGGACAGGGTTTGGAAACACCATATATTTT
TRBJ2-1	TRBD2	TRBV9	-	CASSSRGGINEQFF	TGTGCCAGCAGCTCCCGGGGGGGCATCAATGAGCAGTTCTTC
TRBJ2-1	-	TRBV3-1/TRBV3-2	once	CASSIRHDNEQFF	TGTGCCAGCAGCATCCGACATGACAATGAGCAGTTCTTC
TRBJ1-2	TRBD1	TRBV5-1	-	CASSSAGTGTDYTF	TGCGCCAGCAGCTCGGCCGGGACAGGGACGGACTACACCTTC
TRBJ1-2	-	TRBV2	-	CASPRGAPLGYGYTF	TGTGCCAGCCCACGGGGGGCCCCCTTAGGCTATGGCTACACCTTC
TRBJ1-2	TRBD1	TRBV3-1/TRBV3-2	-	CASSPPDREYGYTF	TGTGCCAGCAGCCCGCCGGACAGGGAATATGGCTACACCTTC
TRBJ1-3	TRBD1	TRBV7-6	-	CASSLAAGGSGNTIYF	TGTGCCAGCAGCTTAGCGGCAGGGGGTTCTGGAAACACCATATATTTT
TRBJ1-5	TRBD1	TRBV19	few	CASNLDRAQPQHF	TGTGCCAGTAACCTCGACAGGGCTCAGCCCCAGCATTTT
TRBJ2-6	-	TRBV5-8	-	CASSFGGSGANVLTF	TGTGCCAGCAGCTTCGGGGGCTCTGGGGCCAACGTCCTGACTTTC
TRBJ2-4	-	TRBV29-1	-	CSAVQGGGIQYF	TGCAGCGCTGTACAGGGTGGGGGCATTCAGTACTTC
TRBJ1-2	-	TRBV6-5	once	CASLGGGGYTF	TGTGCCAGCCTCGGGGGGGGTGGCTACACCTTC
TRBJ1-5	-	TRBV4-2	-	CASSQGSVGQNQPQHF	TGTGCCAGCAGCCAAGGATCGGTTGGGCAGAATCAGCCCCAGCATTTT
TRBJ1-1	-	TRBV10-3	-	CAISIAGALSTEAFF	TGTGCCATCAGCATCGCAGGGGCGCTGAGCACTGAAGCTTTCTTT